These 22 T cell receptor beta chains originate from one sample sequenced in a study of T cell changes during pregnancy in multiple sclerosis (dated by TCRdb to the late 2010s). Library preparation used the immunoSEQ multiplex PCR assay. The table was pulled from immuneACCESS by TCRdb, which kept in-frame rearrangements only. Such tables lose some clones; where checked, under half of the loss comes from unresolved V genes, and the rest has no known cause. This sample lists 58,000 or so clones; roughly 90% were detected once. Of the sample, approximately 2% is held by the ten largest clones. The specimen was peripheral blood, collected after pregnancy. These receptors were taken from a female donor with multiple sclerosis, enrolled in a pregnancy study.

The gene calls are TRBV28 and TRBJ1-1; D is ambiguous. CDR1 MDHEN and CDR2 SYDVKM come from the germline V gene. Trimming removed 7 bases at V and 2 bases at J, with 14 bases between. This CDR3 is built from 14 residues. The CDR3 nucleotides are TGTGCCAGCACAAGGCTGGGAGAAAACACTGAAGCTTTCTTT. Amino acid sequence: CASTRLGENTEAFF.

V usage is TRBV2 and J usage is TRBJ1-5; D remains unclear. Looked up from germline, CDR1 is SNHLY and CDR2 is FYNNEI. The ends were cut back, 4 bases at V and 2 bases at J, with 9 bases in the middle. This CDR3 is 14 amino acids long. Here the CDR3 reads CASSVYGGNQPQHF. For the CDR3, the DNA is TGTGCCAGCAGTGTATACGGGGGCAATCAGCCCCAGCATTTT.

The chain is built from TRBV6-5 and TRBJ2-7; 9 bases are a match to TRBD1. Per germline, CDR1 MNHEY and CDR2 SVGAGI. J was trimmed by 4 bases and V by 0 bases; bases with no gene match: 1. The CDR3 has 14 residues. The CDR3 nucleotides are TGTGCCAGCAGTTACTCGGGACAGGGTTACGAGCAGTACTTC. This gives the protein CASSYSGQGYEQYF.

The chain recombines TRBV11-1 with TRBJ2-2; TRBD1 is a possible D gene (6 bases). V shed 5 bases and J shed 5 bases, with 12 bases lying between them. The CDR3 has 14 residues. CDR1 and CDR2 (germline): SGHAT, FQDESV (reference sequence). This CDR3 is CASSPNGQTGELFF. The CDR3 bases are TGTGCCAGCAGCCCCAACGGACAGACCGGGGAGCTGTTTTTT.

V and J are TRBV10-3 and TRBJ1-2, with 8 bases lining up with TRBD1. The CDR3 contains 13 residues. V trimming: 4 bases; J trimming: 4 bases; junction bases outside the gene matches: 2. Germline CDR1 ENHRY, CDR2 SYGVKD. The CDR3 nucleotides read TGTGCCATCAGTGGGGGGACAGGCTATGGCTACACCTTC. Residues: CAISGGTGYGYTF.

V and J are TRBV13 and TRBJ1-2, with D hard to call. V dropped 0 bases and J dropped 8 bases, with 7 bases sitting between them. This CDR3 has 12 residues. Germline loops: CDR1 PRHDT, CDR2 FYEKMQ (reference sequence). DNA of the CDR3: TGTGCCAGCAGCTTAGGACAGCGGGGCTACACCTTC. Its translation is CASSLGQRGYTF. The full variable domain, in which reference TRBV13 and TRBJ1-2 provide the parts outside the CDR3, is AAGVIQSPRHLIKEKRETATLKCYPIPRHDTVYWYQQGPGQDPQFLISFYEKMQSDKGSIPDRFSAQQFSDYHSELNMSSLELGDSALYFCASSLGQRGYTFGSGTRLTVV.

The chain uses TRBV9 and TRBJ1-2; D not certain. This CDR3 region has 13 residues. Germline CDR1 reads SGDLS; CDR2 reads YYNGEE. Trimming took 4 bases from V and 8 from J, leaving 15 bases between them. The CDR3 sequence: CASSLREESGYTF. CDR3 sequence (DNA): TGTGCCAGCAGCCTCCGGGAGGAGAGCGGCTACACCTTC. Filled out from reference TRBV9 and TRBJ1-2, the complete variable domain reads DSGVTQTPKHLITATGQRVTLRCSPRSGDLSVYWYQQSLDQGLQFLIQYYNGEERAKGNILERFSAQQFPDLHSELNLSSLELGDSALYFCASSLREESGYTFGSGTRLTVV.

The chain has TRBV5-1 and TRBJ1-2; D may be TRBD1 (5 bases). Germline CDR1 reads SGHRS; CDR2 reads YFSETQ. Trimming took 3 bases from V and 6 from J, leaving 18 bases between them. The CDR3 is 15 residues long. The CDR3 sequence: CASSSSGWGENGYTF. The DNA of the CDR3 is TGCGCCAGCAGCTCCTCGGGCTGGGGGGAAAATGGCTACACCTTC. Full variable domain (missing parts from reference TRBV5-1 and TRBJ1-2): KAGVTQTPRYLIKTRGQQVTLSCSPISGHRSVSWYQQTPGQGLQFLFEYFSETQRNKGNFPGRFSGRQFSNSRSEMNVSTLELGDSALYLCASSSSGWGENGYTFGSGTRLTVV.

This clone was counted a single time. The CDR3 sequence is CASSLASGGTDTQYF. The CDR3 region has the DNA TGTGCCAGCAGCCTCGCTAGCGGGGGAACAGATACGCAGTATTTT. The V gene is TRBV5-6, the J gene TRBJ2-3; 10 nucleotides agree with TRBD2. Germline CDR1 SGHDT, CDR2 YYEEEE. This CDR3 is built from 15 residues. Unmatched junction bases numbered 5, after V lost 4 bases and J lost 3 bases.

The chain joins TRBV29-1 to TRBJ1-4; TRBD1 might be the D (5 bases). Germline values: CDR1 SQVTM, CDR2 ANQGSEA. Trimming left V 3 bases short and J 6 bases short, with 11 bases between. This CDR3 is built from 13 residues. The CDR3 DNA sequence: TGCAGCGTTGAGCAGCTCAGGGATGAAAAACTGTTTTTT. Translated: CSVEQLRDEKLFF.

The rearrangement links TRBV6-6 to TRBJ1-4; TRBD1 aligns across 8 bases. V was pared by 9 bases and J by 5 bases, with 5 bases of the junction left unmatched. The CDR3 has 13 residues. Germline V lookup: CDR1 MNHNY, CDR2 SVGAGI (reference sequence). CDR3 DNA sequence: TGTGCCAGTTCAAACAGGGGGAATGAAAAACTGTTTTTT. Its protein is CASSNRGNEKLFF.

A single count supports this clone. The chain recombines TRBV5-6 with TRBJ2-2, with 11 nucleotides matching TRBD1. Germline lookup yields CDR1 SGHDT and CDR2 YYEEEE. This CDR3 is built from 15 residues. The trim removed 3 bases at V and 4 bases at J, leaving 2 bases unmatched. The CDR3 bases are TGTGCCAGCAGCTCCGGGACAGGGGGCACCGGGGAGCTGTTTTTT. Translation: CASSSGTGGTGELFF.

The gene calls are TRBV18 and TRBJ1-5; tentative D call: TRBD1 (5 bases). The CDR3 contains 16 residues. The V and J ends lost 0 bases and 1 base respectively, with 10 bases between them. Germline CDR1 and CDR2: KGHSH and LQKENI. The chain's CDR3 is CASSPPGGVSNQPQHF. The CDR3 DNA reads as TGTGCCAGCTCACCACCGGGGGGGGTGAGCAATCAGCCCCAGCATTTT.

The chain joins TRBV30 to TRBJ2-2; D is unresolved. Trimming removed 4 bases from V and 4 bases from J, with 16 bases in between. Germline-derived CDR1 and CDR2 are GTSNPN and SVGIG (reference sequence). There are 15 residues in the CDR3. CDR3 sequence: CAWTLSAGLTGELFF. The CDR3 DNA sequence: TGTGCCTGGACCTTGTCTGCAGGCCTCACCGGGGAGCTGTTTTTT.

The sample holds one count of this clone. The chain links TRBV5-1 to TRBJ2-4, with a possible D match to TRBD1 (5 bases). V lost 2 bases and J lost 6, with 6 bases in between. The CDR3 extends over 12 amino acids. Germline V lookup: CDR1 SGHRS, CDR2 YFSETQ. DNA of the CDR3: TGCGCCAGCAGCTTCGACAGAAACATTCAGTACTTC. The encoded protein is CASSFDRNIQYF.

The chain employs TRBV2 and TRBJ1-1; TRBD1 is a possible D gene (5 bases). CDR3 length equals 15 residues. Trimming shortened V by 7 bases and J by 3 bases, and 18 bases separated the two germline ends. Germline CDR1 and CDR2: SNHLY and FYNNEI. The CDR3 reads CASKSMWGVDTEAFF. In DNA form, the CDR3 reads TGTGCCAGCAAAAGTATGTGGGGGGTTGACACTGAAGCTTTCTTT.

This sequence joins TRBV5-4 and TRBJ2-3, with 8 bases lining up with TRBD2. The CDR3 length is 16 residues. J lost 4 bases, V lost 3 bases, and 10 bases had no gene match. The germline CDR1 and CDR2 sequences are SGHNT and YYREEE (reference sequence). The CDR3: CASSWDNAGGADTQYF. The CDR3 region has the DNA TGTGCCAGCAGCTGGGACAATGCGGGGGGCGCAGATACGCAGTATTTT.

The chain carries TRBV10-3 and TRBJ2-5; D is ambiguous. The germline CDR1 and CDR2 sequences are ENHRY and SYGVKD. The CDR3 is 13 amino acids. Trimming pared 0 bases from V and 7 bases from J, leaving 9 bases between. The CDR3 DNA sequence: TGTGCCATCAGTGAGTCGACGCGAGGGACCCAGTACTTC. It yields the protein CAISESTRGTQYF.

The gene calls are TRBV19 and TRBJ2-3, with TRBD1 matching over 8 bases. This CDR3 spans 14 amino acids. Looked up from germline, CDR1 is LNHDA and CDR2 is SQIVND (reference sequence). The V and J ends lost 6 bases and 1 base, in that order; junction bases with no gene match: 3. As DNA, the CDR3 is TGTGCCAGTAGCAGACAGGGGCGCACAGATACGCAGTATTTT. Its protein product is CASSRQGRTDTQYF.

The V and J genes are TRBV7-9 and TRBJ1-4, with TRBD1 identical over 9 bases. Germline loops: CDR1 SEHNR, CDR2 FQNEAQ (reference sequence). The CDR3 has 15 amino acids. J gave up 7 bases and V 5 bases, and 8 bases lay outside the gene matches. Written as DNA, the CDR3 is TGTGCCAGCAGCGCAGGGACAGGGTGGGCTGAAAAACTGTTTTTT. This sequence encodes CASSAGTGWAEKLFF.

V is TRBV6-1 and J is TRBJ1-5, with a possible D match to TRBD1 (5 bases). The germline gives CDR1 MNHNS, CDR2 SASEGT. V lost 4 bases, J lost 7 bases, and 11 bases lay in between. This CDR3 is built from 13 residues. The CDR3 DNA is TGTGCCAGCAGTGGACAGCAGCACCAGCCCCAGCATTTT. Encoded protein: CASSGQQHQPQHF.

This chain's CDR3 is CASSVREKLFF. The CDR3 nucleotides are TGTGCCAGCAGTGTGCGAGAAAAACTGTTTTTT. The chain joins TRBV2 to TRBJ1-4; D unclear. Germline V gives CDR1 SNHLY, CDR2 FYNNEI. This CDR3 region has 11 residues. Trimming removed 4 bases at V and 8 bases at J, with 5 bases between. The entire variable domain, with the rest obtained from reference TRBV2 and TRBJ1-4, is as follows: EPEVTQTPSHQVTQMGQEVILRCVPISNHLYFYWYRQILGQKVEFLVSFYNNEISEKSEIFDDQFSVERPDGSNFTLKIRSTKLEDSAMYFCASSVREKLFFGSGTQLSVL.